One and the same sample provided the 2 T cell receptor beta chains below, sequenced in a study of blood T cell repertoires in COVID-19. Libraries were prepared by immunoSEQ multiplex PCR; TCRdb keeps only in-frame clonotypes and omits some of them. The sample yields over 85,000 clones, more than 75% seen once. The source material was peripheral blood. The receptors stem from a human donor in a cohort sampled during active COVID-19.

This chain connects TRBV19 to TRBJ1-1; 8 bases match TRBD1. V lost 5 bases, J lost 0 bases, and 5 bases stayed unmatched. The germline CDR1 and CDR2 sequences are LNHDA and SQIVND (reference sequence). There are 15 residues in the CDR3. The CDR3 region is CASSDRGGVNTEAFF. The CDR3 region has the DNA TGTGCCAGTAGTGACAGGGGTGGGGTGAACACTGAAGCTTTCTTT.

This clone was found a few times. The chain joins TRBV5-4 to TRBJ1-2, with a tentative D call TRBD1 (6 bases). CDR3 size: 13 residues. The germline V and J ends were trimmed by 1 base and 4 bases, with 8 bases remaining between them. Germline assignment: CDR1 SGHNT and CDR2 YYREEE (reference sequence). The CDR3 here is CASSLKQGYGYTF. The CDR3 coding sequence is TGTGCCAGCAGCTTGAAACAGGGCTATGGCTACACCTTC.